One and the same sample provided the 9 T cell receptor beta chains below, sequenced in a study of shared clonotypes between healthy human individuals. Naive CD8 isolation took CD45RO-negative cells positively selected for CCR7 and excluded terminally differentiated effector memory CD45RA+ cells. Sequencing used immunoSEQ multiplex PCR; TCRdb keeps in-frame clones, though not all of them. The table shows hundreds of thousands of clones, with 85% to 95% occurring only once. Material for sequencing was naive CD8+ T cells sorted from blood. These TCRs come from a young woman in good health.

The chain combines TRBV28 with TRBJ1-5; tentative D call: TRBD1 (6 bases). With 2 bases removed from V and 10 bases from J, the gap between germline ends came to 15 bases. This CDR3 spans 14 amino acids. Germline CDR1 MDHEN, CDR2 SYDVKM. The CDR3 DNA reads TGTGCCAGCAGTTTAAGGGGGGGCTATGATCCCCAGCATTTT. This encodes CASSLRGGYDPQHF.

J is TRBJ1-5 and V is TRBV11-2; D is uncertain. CDR1 is SGHAT, CDR2 FQNNGV, per germline. The CDR3 is 17 residues long. V lost 1 base, J lost 0 bases, and 13 bases lay in between. For the CDR3, the DNA is TGTGCCAGCAGCTTAGTTGCCAGCTCATATAGCAATCAGCCCCAGCATTTT. As protein: CASSLVASSYSNQPQHF.

This rearrangement joins TRBV5-6 to TRBJ2-7; D is ambiguous. The V and J ends lost 0 bases and 5 bases respectively, with 6 bases between them. Germline CDR1 and CDR2: SGHDT and YYEEEE. This CDR3 comprises 12 residues. The chain's CDR3 is CASSLEDDEQYF. In DNA, the CDR3 is TGTGCCAGCAGCTTGGAGGACGACGAGCAGTACTTC.

Concerning this clone: This specimen includes other DNA sequences encoding the same CDR3. The rearrangement joins TRBV5-1 to TRBJ2-3; D may match TRBD1 or TRBD2 (6 bases each). Germline CDR1 reads SGHRS; CDR2 reads YFSETQ. V was cut by 0 bases and J by 2 bases, with 10 bases left in between. This CDR3 region has 15 residues. DNA for the CDR3: TGCGCCAGCAGCTTGGAAGGGGGGTACACAGATACGCAGTATTTT. It translates to CASSLEGGYTDTQYF.

The chain employs TRBV13 and TRBJ2-1; possibly TRBD2 for D (5 bases). This CDR3 region has 12 residues. Germline CDR1 PRHDT, CDR2 FYEKMQ (reference sequence). V gave up 3 bases and J gave up 10 bases, with 10 bases separating them. CDR3 amino acids: CASSLYTGEQFF. In DNA form, the CDR3 reads TGTGCCAGCAGCTTGTACACGGGAGAGCAGTTCTTC.

The chain is built from TRBV7-9 and TRBJ2-3, with D uncertain. The CDR3 is 15 residues long. Per germline, CDR1 SEHNR and CDR2 FQNEAQ (reference sequence). Trimming left V 6 bases short and J 0 bases short, with 13 bases between. This CDR3 reads CASRNGRRSTDTQYF. The CDR3 coding sequence is TGTGCCAGCAGGAACGGACGGAGAAGCACAGATACGCAGTATTTT.

The V gene is TRBV27, the J gene TRBJ1-5; D unresolved. Trimming left V 6 bases short and J 2 bases short, with 8 bases between. This CDR3 is built from 13 residues. Germline V gene data show CDR1 as MNHEY and CDR2 as SMNVEV (reference sequence). DNA for the CDR3: TGTGCCAGCAGCTCAGCAGGCAATCAGCCCCAGCATTTT. It codes for CASSSAGNQPQHF.

The V gene is TRBV2, the J gene TRBJ1-4; the match to TRBD1 covers 11 bases. In germline, CDR1 is SNHLY, CDR2 FYNNEI. V dropped 5 bases and J dropped 7; count of bases not matched to a gene: 15. The CDR3 covers 18 residues. The CDR3 loop is CASSNRDRGSTRSEKLFF. The CDR3 nucleotides read TGTGCCAGCAGTAACCGGGACAGGGGGTCGACTAGGAGTGAAAAACTGTTTTTT. Drawing the rest from reference TRBV2 and TRBJ1-4, the complete variable domain is EPEVTQTPSHQVTQMGQEVILRCVPISNHLYFYWYRQILGQKVEFLVSFYNNEISEKSEIFDDQFSVERPDGSNFTLKIRSTKLEDSAMYFCASSNRDRGSTRSEKLFFGSGTQLSVL.

The chain uses TRBV27 and TRBJ2-5; 9 bases map to TRBD1. The tail of the sequence fits TRBJ2-7 better, so the J call may be wrong. Germline V gene lookup returns CDR1 MNHEY and CDR2 SMNVEV (reference sequence). The CDR3 runs 16 residues. CDR3 in amino acids: CASSLSWTGADYEQYF. CDR3 nucleotide sequence: TGTGCCAGCAGTTTATCCTGGACAGGGGCTGACTACGAGCAGTACTTC.